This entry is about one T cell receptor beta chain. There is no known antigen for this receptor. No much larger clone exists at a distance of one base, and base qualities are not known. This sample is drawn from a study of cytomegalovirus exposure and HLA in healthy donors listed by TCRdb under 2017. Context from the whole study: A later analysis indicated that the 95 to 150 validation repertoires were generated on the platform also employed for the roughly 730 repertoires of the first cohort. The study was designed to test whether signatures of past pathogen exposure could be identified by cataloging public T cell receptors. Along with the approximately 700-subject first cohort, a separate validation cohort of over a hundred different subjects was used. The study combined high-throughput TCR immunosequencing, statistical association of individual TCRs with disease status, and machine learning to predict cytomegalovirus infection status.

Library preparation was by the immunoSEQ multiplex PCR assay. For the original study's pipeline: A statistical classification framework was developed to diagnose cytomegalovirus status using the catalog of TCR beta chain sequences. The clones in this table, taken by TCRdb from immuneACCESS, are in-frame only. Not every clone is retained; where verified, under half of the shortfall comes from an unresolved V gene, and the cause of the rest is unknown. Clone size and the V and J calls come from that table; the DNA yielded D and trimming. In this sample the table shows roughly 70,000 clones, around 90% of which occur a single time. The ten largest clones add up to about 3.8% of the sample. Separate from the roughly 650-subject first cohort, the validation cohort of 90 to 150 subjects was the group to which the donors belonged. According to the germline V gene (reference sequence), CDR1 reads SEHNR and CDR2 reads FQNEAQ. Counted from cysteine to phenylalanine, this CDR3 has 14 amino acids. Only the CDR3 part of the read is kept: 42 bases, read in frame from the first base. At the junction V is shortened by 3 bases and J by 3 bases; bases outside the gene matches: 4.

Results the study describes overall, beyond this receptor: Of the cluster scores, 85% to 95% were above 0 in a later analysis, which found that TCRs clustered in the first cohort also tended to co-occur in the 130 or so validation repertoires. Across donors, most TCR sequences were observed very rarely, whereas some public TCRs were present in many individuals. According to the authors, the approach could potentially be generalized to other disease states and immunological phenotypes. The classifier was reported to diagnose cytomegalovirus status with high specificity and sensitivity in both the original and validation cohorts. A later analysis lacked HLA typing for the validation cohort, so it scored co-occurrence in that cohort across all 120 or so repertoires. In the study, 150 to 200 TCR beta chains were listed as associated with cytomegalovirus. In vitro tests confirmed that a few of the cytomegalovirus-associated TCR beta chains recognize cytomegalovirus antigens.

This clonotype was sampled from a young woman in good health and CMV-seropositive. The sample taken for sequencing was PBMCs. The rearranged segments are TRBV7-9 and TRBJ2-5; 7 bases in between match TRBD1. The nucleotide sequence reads TGTGCCAGCAGCTTCCGGGACAGAAAAGAGACCCAGTACTTC. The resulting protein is CASSFRDRKETQYF.